The sequence of this T cell receptor (beta chain) was determined in a study of T cell changes during pregnancy in multiple sclerosis. Sequencing was performed with immunoSEQ multiplex PCR; in TCRdb, only in-frame clones are kept and a portion is missing. The table includes 85,000 to 90,000 clones, approximately 90% detected once. Deletions cut 0 bases from V and 5 bases from J, with 13 bases between. The length of the CDR3 is 15 residues. Per the germline V gene, CDR1 is LGHNA and CDR2 is YNFKEQ. The TCR sequence derives from a female donor in good health, enrolled as a control in a pregnancy study. Source: peripheral blood, taken in the first trimester of pregnancy. The chain uses TRBV4-2 and TRBJ1-2; D is undetermined. CDR3 DNA: TGTGCCAGCAGCCAAGATTGGGCAGTCTTATATGGCTACACCTTC. Protein product: CASSQDWAVLYGYTF.